This note documents a single T cell receptor beta chain sequence. The germline V gene has CDR1 SGHTA and CDR2 FQGNSA. The CDR3 contains 14 residues. The V end lost 2 bases, the J end lost 4 bases, and 12 bases lay between the germline ends. Data came from immunoSEQ multiplex PCR; TCRdb stores just in-frame clones and leaves some out. The sample contains 85,000 to 130,000 clones, about nine tenths of which appear only once. This entry is derived from a study of blood T cell repertoires in COVID-19. Study-wide background: The United States, Italy and Spain were the sources of the acute and convalescent COVID-19 samples.

The source of this sequence is a man in his sixties with acute or convalescent COVID-19. The rearrangement links TRBV7-2 to TRBJ2-7, with D possibly TRBD1 on 5 matching bases. Sequenced input: peripheral blood. As DNA, the CDR3 is TGTGCCAGCAGCTTACAGGCAGGGAAGTACGAGCAGTACGTC. Its translation: CASSLQAGKYEQYV.